Below are 23 T cell receptor beta chains sequenced from a single sample in a study of PD-1 blockade in classical Hodgkin lymphoma. No patient escaped relapse after autologous stem cell transplantation, and brentuximab vedotin exposure varied. CD4+ T cells were purified from thawed PBMCs by negative selection. Here immunoSEQ multiplex PCR was the method, and the copy in TCRdb shows in-frame clones only, minus some. Of nearly 25,000 clones in the sample, 84% were seen once. The specimen comprised CD4+ T cells from blood, sampled at baseline. The receptors were gathered from a human donor with classical Hodgkin lymphoma.

The J gene is TRBJ1-1, the V gene TRBV2; maybe TRBD1 (6 bases). CDR3 length: 14 amino acids. Germline V CDR1 and CDR2: SNHLY, FYNNEI. Between the trimmed V and J ends, which lost 5 bases and 2 bases, there was a span of 12 bases. In DNA form, the CDR3 reads TGTGCCAGCAGTAAACAGGGCGCTAACACTGAAGCTTTCTTT. Translation: CASSKQGANTEAFF. The whole variable domain, filled in from reference TRBV2 and TRBJ1-1, reads EPEVTQTPSHQVTQMGQEVILRCVPISNHLYFYWYRQILGQKVEFLVSFYNNEISEKSEIFDDQFSVERPDGSNFTLKIRSTKLEDSAMYFCASSKQGANTEAFFGQGTRLTVV.

This clone occurred once. V and J are TRBV19 and TRBJ2-1; D unresolved. The germline gives CDR1 LNHDA, CDR2 SQIVND (reference sequence). This CDR3 spans 15 amino acids. Trimming cost V 3 bases and J 6 bases, with 15 bases left between them. In nucleotides, the CDR3 is TGTGCCAGTAGTATCTCAGGTTTGTTTTCCAATGAGCAGTTCTTC. Amino acids: CASSISGLFSNEQFF. Looking up the rest from reference TRBV19 and TRBJ2-1 gives the full variable domain: DGGITQSPKYLFRKEGQNVTLSCEQNLNHDAMYWYRQDPGQGLRLIYYSQIVNDFQKGDIAEGYSVSREKKESFPLTVTSAQKNPTAFYLCASSISGLFSNEQFFGPGTRLTVL.

This chain uses TRBV29-1 with TRBJ1-1, with D possibly matching TRBD1 (6 bases). V lost 1 base to trimming and J lost 0 bases, with 12 bases between them. Germline V CDR1 and CDR2: SQVTM, ANQGSEA. There are 15 residues in the CDR3. The DNA of the CDR3 is TGCAGCGTTGAAGGGGAGGGGGGGATGAACACTGAAGCTTTCTTT. Protein sequence: CSVEGEGGMNTEAFF.

The V gene is TRBV6-5, the J gene TRBJ2-3; D is ambiguous. The V and J ends lost 8 bases and 0 bases respectively, with 6 bases between them. CDR3 length equals 12 residues. In germline, CDR1 is MNHEY, CDR2 SVGAGI. CDR3 DNA: TGTGCCAGCCTATCGAGCACAGATACGCAGTATTTT. Translated, it gives CASLSSTDTQYF.

This chain joins TRBV11-2 and TRBJ1-1, with TRBD1 matching over 7 bases. The CDR3 totals 14 residues. The junction had 3 bases not matched to a gene; V was cut back by 1 base and J by 4 bases. CDR1 is SGHAT, CDR2 FQNNGV, per germline. CDR3 amino acids: CASSLAWTGTEAFF. The CDR3 DNA follows: TGTGCCAGCAGCTTAGCTTGGACAGGCACTGAAGCTTTCTTT.

The CDR3 reads CASSPPRSGELFF. The CDR3 bases are TGTGCCAGCAGCCCCCCCCGTAGCGGGGAGCTGTTTTTT. This chain connects TRBV9 to TRBJ2-2; D ambiguous. In germline, CDR1 is SGDLS, CDR2 YYNGEE. CDR3 size: 13 residues. Trimming left V 4 bases short and J 7 bases short, with 11 bases between.

The J gene is TRBJ1-1, the V gene TRBV27; no firm D call. V was cut by 8 bases and J by 3 bases, with 4 bases left in between. Looked up from germline, CDR1 is MNHEY and CDR2 is SMNVEV (reference sequence). The CDR3 has 10 residues. Written as DNA, the CDR3 is TGTGCCAGCCTTTACACTGAAGCTTTCTTT. Translated, it gives CASLYTEAFF.

This clone was found once. V is TRBV6-5 and J is TRBJ2-1; D is undetermined. Trimming cost V 0 bases and J 4 bases, with 10 bases left between them. The CDR3 runs to 15 residues. Germline V gene sequence: CDR1 MNHEY, CDR2 SVGAGI. The CDR3 sequence is CASSYSSQLYNEQFF. Written as DNA, the CDR3 is TGTGCCAGCAGTTACTCGAGTCAGCTATACAATGAGCAGTTCTTC.

This chain joins TRBV12-5 and TRBJ2-1; 7 nucleotides agree with TRBD1. Germline assignment: CDR1 LGHNT and CDR2 FRNRAP. Trimming took 3 bases from V and 4 from J; bases not matched to a gene: 6. The CDR3 extends over 15 amino acids. The CDR3 sequence: CASGLGDRYYNEQFF. The CDR3, as DNA: TGTGCTAGTGGTTTAGGGGACAGATATTACAATGAGCAGTTCTTC.

V usage is TRBV6-6 and J usage is TRBJ2-5; 7 nucleotides align to TRBD1. The CDR3 totals 15 residues. Germline V gives CDR1 MNHNY, CDR2 SVGAGI (reference sequence). With V trimmed by 2 bases and J by 5 bases, 8 bases remained unmatched. The CDR3 region is CASSYLHSQGETQYF. Here the CDR3 DNA reads TGTGCCAGCAGTTACCTTCACTCACAGGGGGAGACCCAGTACTTC.

The CDR3 loop reads CASSPTGQGYEQYF. CDR3 bases: TGTGCCAGCAGCCCCACGGGACAGGGCTACGAGCAGTACTTC. The chain joins TRBV9 to TRBJ2-7; 9 bases line up with TRBD1. The CDR3 runs 14 residues. The ends lost 4 bases at V and 3 bases at J; junction bases unmatched: 5. CDR1 is SGDLS, CDR2 YYNGEE, per germline.

The rearrangement uses TRBV19 and TRBJ2-7; possible D gene TRBD1, 6 bases. Germline V gene lookup returns CDR1 LNHDA and CDR2 SQIVND (reference sequence). V dropped 4 bases and J dropped 6 bases, with 13 bases sitting between them. The CDR3 is 13 amino acids. The chain's CDR3 is CASSTTGPGEQYF. CDR3 DNA sequence: TGTGCCAGTAGTACGACAGGTCCAGGCGAGCAGTACTTC.

The chain carries TRBV4-2 and TRBJ2-5, with TRBD1 identical over 7 bases. Looked up from germline, CDR1 is LGHNA and CDR2 is YNFKEQ. Trimming at V came to 2 bases and at J to 3 bases, leaving 6 bases not matched to a gene. The CDR3 sequence is 15 residues long. The CDR3 coding sequence is TGTGCCAGCAGCCAACTCGGGACAGCGGAAGAGACCCAGTACTTC. Residues: CASSQLGTAEETQYF.

The CDR3: CASSIPDTGELFF. The CDR3 DNA reads as TGTGCCAGTAGTATCCCCGATACCGGGGAGCTGTTTTTT. The chain joins TRBV19 to TRBJ2-2; D not certain. V was shortened by 3 bases and J by 5 bases, with 7 bases between the two germline ends. Germline V gene sequence: CDR1 LNHDA, CDR2 SQIVND (reference sequence). There are 13 residues in the CDR3.

The chain joins TRBV18 to TRBJ1-2, with D tentatively TRBD1 (5 bases). This CDR3 comprises 13 residues. Trimming removed 2 bases from V and 5 bases from J, with 9 bases in between. The germline V gene encodes CDR1 KGHSH and CDR2 LQKENI. This chain's CDR3 is CASSPTEGYGYTF. The DNA of the CDR3 is TGTGCCAGCTCACCAACAGAGGGGTATGGCTACACCTTC. The variable domain in full, completed from reference TRBV18 and TRBJ1-2, reads NAGVMQNPRHLVRRRGQEARLRCSPMKGHSHVYWYRQLPEEGLKFMVYLQKENIIDESGMPKERFSAEFPKEGPSILRIQQVVRGDSAAYFCASSPTEGYGYTFGSGTRLTVV.

The chain employs TRBV19 and TRBJ2-2, with D hard to call. Germline V gives CDR1 LNHDA, CDR2 SQIVND (reference sequence). CDR3 length equals 13 residues. Trimming cost V 4 bases and J 1 base, with 4 bases left between them. CDR3: CASSRLNTGELFF. In nucleotides, the CDR3 is TGTGCCAGTAGTAGGTTGAACACCGGGGAGCTGTTTTTT. Based on the CDR3 plus reference TRBV19 and TRBJ2-2, the full variable domain is DGGITQSPKYLFRKEGQNVTLSCEQNLNHDAMYWYRQDPGQGLRLIYYSQIVNDFQKGDIAEGYSVSREKKESFPLTVTSAQKNPTAFYLCASSRLNTGELFFGEGSRLTVL.

This clone occurred a few times. The V gene is TRBV9, the J gene TRBJ2-5; no firm D call. V dropped 0 bases and J dropped 2 bases, with 8 bases sitting between them. The CDR3 consists of 14 residues. The germline V gene encodes CDR1 SGDLS and CDR2 YYNGEE. The chain's CDR3 is CASSVDARQETQYF. The CDR3 region has the DNA TGTGCCAGCAGCGTAGATGCTAGGCAAGAGACCCAGTACTTC.

The chain links TRBV7-9 to TRBJ1-1; no clear D gene. Looked up from germline, CDR1 is SEHNR and CDR2 is FQNEAQ (reference sequence). Trimming took 2 bases from V and 7 from J, leaving 5 bases between them. This CDR3 is built from 11 residues. The CDR3 coding sequence is TGTGCCAGCAGCTTAACAGATGAAGCTTTCTTT. This translates into CASSLTDEAFF.

The V gene is TRBV19, the J gene TRBJ2-7, with 7 bases aligning to TRBD1. The germline V gene has CDR1 LNHDA and CDR2 SQIVND (reference sequence). J lost 10 bases, V lost 5 bases, and 5 bases had no gene match. This CDR3 has 11 residues. CDR3 coding DNA: TGTGCCAGTAGTCGACAGGGCGAACAGTACTTC. Protein: CASSRQGEQYF.

This chain connects TRBV6-5 to TRBJ2-1, with D unclear. The length of the CDR3 is 15 residues. Trimming stripped 2 bases from V and 5 bases from J, with 13 bases between. From germline, CDR1 is MNHEY and CDR2 SVGAGI. CDR3 loop: CASSYAAKSHNEQFF. CDR3 bases: TGTGCCAGCAGTTACGCCGCCAAGAGCCACAATGAGCAGTTCTTC.

The V and J genes are TRBV28 and TRBJ1-2, with no clear D. Trimming removed 10 bases at V and 5 bases at J, with 14 bases between. The germline V gene has CDR1 MDHEN and CDR2 SYDVKM. The CDR3 extends over 12 amino acids. CDR3 residues: CATNLEWYGYTF. Written as DNA, the CDR3 is TGTGCCACCAACTTGGAGTGGTATGGCTACACCTTC.

The chain links TRBV5-1 to TRBJ2-1, with a tentative D call TRBD2 (6 bases). The CDR3 is 17 residues long. V was shortened by 0 bases and J by 1 base, with 14 bases between the two germline ends. CDR1 SGHRS and CDR2 YFSETQ come from the germline V gene. CDR3 in amino acids: CASSLAWSSGSYNEQFF. CDR3 nucleotides: TGCGCCAGCAGCTTGGCCTGGAGTAGCGGATCCTACAATGAGCAGTTCTTC.

The chain joins TRBV2 to TRBJ2-5; 7 nucleotides align to TRBD2. CDR1 and CDR2 (germline): SNHLY, FYNNEI. This CDR3 has 14 residues. Unmatched junction bases numbered 11, after V lost 6 bases and J lost 7 bases. DNA for the CDR3: TGTGCCAGCAGGCGGGAGTTACAAGACGGGACCCAGTACTTC. Translation gives CASRRELQDGTQYF.